Following are 9 T cell receptor beta chains from one sample sequenced in a study of T cell repertoires in cytomegalovirus infection. TCRdb fed the reads into MiXCR, producing one record per CDR3 protein. The sample yields 300,000 or so distinct CDR3 sequences, about 8.8% seen once. Sequenced material: PBMCs. Receptor source: a human donor in good health (CMV status not recorded). Some clones in this sample may be carry-over from other donors' samples.

The chain recombines TRBV2 with TRBJ1-3, with D uncertain. The CDR3 is 10 residues long. Germline V gene sequence: CDR1 SNHLY, CDR2 FYNNEI. The DNA of the CDR3 is TGTGCTAAGAGGGGAAACACCATATATTTT. Its translation is CAKRGNTIYF. The whole variable domain, remainder taken from reference TRBV2 and TRBJ1-3, is EPEVTQTPSHQVTQMGQEVILRCVPISNHLYFYWYRQILGQKVEFLVSFYNNEISEKSEIFDDQFSVERPDGSNFTLKIRSTKLEDSAMYFCAKRGNTIYFGEGSWLTVV.

This clonotype was observed at least ten times. The CDR3 region is CASSPGYRGANYGYTF. In DNA form, the CDR3 reads TGTGCCAGCAGCCCAGGCTACAGGGGGGCCAACTATGGCTACACCTTC. The chain uses TRBV7-9 and TRBJ1-2; TRBD1 matches at 8 bases. The V segment lost 5 bases and the J segment 2 bases; nucleotides outside the gene matches: 10. The V gene's germline CDR1 is SEHNR and CDR2 FQNEAQ (reference sequence). This CDR3 contains 16 residues.

Comment on this clonotype: The junction departs from germline at one end; a sequencing error may be responsible. The chain links TRBV27 to TRBJ2-2; 7 bases align to TRBD1. The CDR3 sequence is 16 residues long. CDR1 and CDR2 from the germline V gene are MNHEY and SMNVEV (reference sequence). CDR3 amino acids: CANSLETGTNTGELFF. CDR3 sequence (DNA): TGTGCCAACAGTTTGGAGACAGGGACGAACACCGGGGAGCTGTTTTTT.

This clonotype appeared many times. V gene TRBV29-1 combines with J gene TRBJ2-3, with 7 positions matching TRBD1. The CDR3 totals 14 residues. Germline V gene data show CDR1 as SQVTM and CDR2 as ANQGSEA. J gave up 3 bases and V 3 bases, and 6 bases lay outside the gene matches. CDR3 bases: TGCAGCGTTGATTGGCCACAGGGGACAGATACGCAGTATTTT. This codes for CSVDWPQGTDTQYF.

This clonotype was seen at least ten times. The CDR3 bases are TGCAGCGTTGGGAGGAACGGGGAGCTGTTTTTT. Protein product: CSVGRNGELFF. The V call is TRBV29-1, the J call TRBJ2-2; D is possibly TRBD2 (5 bases). Trimming shortened V by 4 bases and J by 7 bases, and 7 bases separated the two germline ends. Germline loops: CDR1 SQVTM, CDR2 ANQGSEA. There are 11 residues in the CDR3.

In this sample, this clonotype turned up many times. The chain recombines TRBV2 with TRBJ1-5; possibly TRBD1 for D (6 bases). The CDR3 covers 16 residues. V shed 6 bases and J shed 0 bases, with 15 bases lying between them. CDR1 and CDR2 (germline): SNHLY, FYNNEI. CDR3 in DNA: TGTGCCAGCAGCCGGACAGTTCTTTATAGCAATCAGCCCCAGCATTTT. This encodes CASSRTVLYSNQPQHF.

The CDR3 sequence is CASSSMDPTGELFF. The CDR3, as DNA: TGTGCCAGCAGCTCCATGGACCCCACCGGGGAGCTGTTTTTT. V and J are TRBV7-9 and TRBJ2-2; D unresolved. The CDR3 runs to 14 residues. The V gene's germline CDR1 is SEHNR and CDR2 FQNEAQ (reference sequence). Deletions cut 4 bases from V and 4 bases from J, with 10 bases between.

This clonotype was found once. It may be a read error: a sequence one base away is much more abundant. The gene calls are TRBV2 and TRBJ1-1; D might be TRBD1 (6 bases). Germline CDR1 is SNHLY and CDR2 is FYNNEI. The ends were cut back, 6 bases at V and 5 bases at J, with 16 bases in the middle. This CDR3 has 14 residues. The CDR3 here is CASSDRMDSTEAFF. The CDR3, as DNA: TGTGCCAGCAGCGATCGCATGGACAGTACTGAAGCTTTCTTT. The full variable domain, its missing parts supplied by reference TRBV2 and TRBJ1-1, is EPEVTQTPSHQVTQMGQEVILRCVPISNHLYFYWYRQILGQKVEFLVSFYNNEISEKSEIFDDQFSVERPDGSNFTLKIRSTKLEDSAMYFCASSDRMDSTEAFFGQGTRLTVV.

This clonotype has a count of ten or more. The J gene is TRBJ2-1, the V gene TRBV6-5; D ambiguous. CDR3 length: 18 amino acids. Germline CDR1 MNHEY, CDR2 SVGAGI. Trimming stripped 2 bases from V and 5 bases from J, with 22 bases between. In DNA form, the CDR3 reads TGTGCCAGCAGTTACGACCCCTATCAGCGAGAATTAAACAATGAGCAGTTCTTC. The encoded protein is CASSYDPYQRELNNEQFF.